This TCR beta chain was retrieved from a study of T cells after yellow fever vaccination. TCRdb analysed the 5' RACE reads with MiXCR anew, one entry per CDR3 protein. Of about 130,000 distinct CDR3 sequences listed, under 9% are singletons. The CDR3 runs to 15 residues. The V and J ends lost 0 bases and 5 bases respectively, with 11 bases between them. Germline values: CDR1 LGHNA, CDR2 YSLEER. The chain employs TRBV4-3 and TRBJ2-1; D is tentatively TRBD1 or TRBD2 (5 bases each). This sequence was found in a man younger than 35 who received the YFV17D yellow fever vaccine. Here the sequenced sample was CD8+ T cells sorted from PBMCs, taken on the day of the yellow fever booster vaccination. CDR3 DNA: TGCGCCAGCAGCCAAGACGGGGCAGATAACAATGAGCAGTTCTTC. This codes for CASSQDGADNNEQFF.